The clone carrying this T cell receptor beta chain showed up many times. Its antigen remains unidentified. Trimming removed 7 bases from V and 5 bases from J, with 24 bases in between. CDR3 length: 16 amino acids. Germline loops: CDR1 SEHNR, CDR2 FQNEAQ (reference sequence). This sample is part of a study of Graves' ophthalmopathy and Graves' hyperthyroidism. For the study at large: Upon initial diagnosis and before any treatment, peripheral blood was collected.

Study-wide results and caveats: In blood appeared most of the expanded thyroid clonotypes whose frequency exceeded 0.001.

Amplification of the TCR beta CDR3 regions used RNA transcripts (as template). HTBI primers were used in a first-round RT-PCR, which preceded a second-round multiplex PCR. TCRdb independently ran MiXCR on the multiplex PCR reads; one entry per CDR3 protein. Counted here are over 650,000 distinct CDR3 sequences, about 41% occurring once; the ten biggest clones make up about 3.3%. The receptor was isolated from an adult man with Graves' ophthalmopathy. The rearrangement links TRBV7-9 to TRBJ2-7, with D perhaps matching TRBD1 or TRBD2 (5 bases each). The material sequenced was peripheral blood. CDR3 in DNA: TGTGCCAGCAATGACCCGGGGACCGAATACTCTAACGAGCAGTACTTC. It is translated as CASNDPGTEYSNEQYF.